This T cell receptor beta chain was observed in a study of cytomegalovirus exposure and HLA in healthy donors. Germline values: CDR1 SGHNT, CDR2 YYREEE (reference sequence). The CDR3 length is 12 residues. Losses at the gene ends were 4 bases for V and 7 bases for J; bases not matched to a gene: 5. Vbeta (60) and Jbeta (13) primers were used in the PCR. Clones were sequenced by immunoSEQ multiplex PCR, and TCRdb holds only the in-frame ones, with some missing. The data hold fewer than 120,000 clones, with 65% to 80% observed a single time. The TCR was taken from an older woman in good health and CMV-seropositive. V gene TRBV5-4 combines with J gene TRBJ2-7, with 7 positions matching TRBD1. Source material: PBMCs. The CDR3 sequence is CASSRQGEEQYF. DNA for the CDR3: TGTGCCAGCAGCCGACAGGGTGAAGAGCAGTACTTC.